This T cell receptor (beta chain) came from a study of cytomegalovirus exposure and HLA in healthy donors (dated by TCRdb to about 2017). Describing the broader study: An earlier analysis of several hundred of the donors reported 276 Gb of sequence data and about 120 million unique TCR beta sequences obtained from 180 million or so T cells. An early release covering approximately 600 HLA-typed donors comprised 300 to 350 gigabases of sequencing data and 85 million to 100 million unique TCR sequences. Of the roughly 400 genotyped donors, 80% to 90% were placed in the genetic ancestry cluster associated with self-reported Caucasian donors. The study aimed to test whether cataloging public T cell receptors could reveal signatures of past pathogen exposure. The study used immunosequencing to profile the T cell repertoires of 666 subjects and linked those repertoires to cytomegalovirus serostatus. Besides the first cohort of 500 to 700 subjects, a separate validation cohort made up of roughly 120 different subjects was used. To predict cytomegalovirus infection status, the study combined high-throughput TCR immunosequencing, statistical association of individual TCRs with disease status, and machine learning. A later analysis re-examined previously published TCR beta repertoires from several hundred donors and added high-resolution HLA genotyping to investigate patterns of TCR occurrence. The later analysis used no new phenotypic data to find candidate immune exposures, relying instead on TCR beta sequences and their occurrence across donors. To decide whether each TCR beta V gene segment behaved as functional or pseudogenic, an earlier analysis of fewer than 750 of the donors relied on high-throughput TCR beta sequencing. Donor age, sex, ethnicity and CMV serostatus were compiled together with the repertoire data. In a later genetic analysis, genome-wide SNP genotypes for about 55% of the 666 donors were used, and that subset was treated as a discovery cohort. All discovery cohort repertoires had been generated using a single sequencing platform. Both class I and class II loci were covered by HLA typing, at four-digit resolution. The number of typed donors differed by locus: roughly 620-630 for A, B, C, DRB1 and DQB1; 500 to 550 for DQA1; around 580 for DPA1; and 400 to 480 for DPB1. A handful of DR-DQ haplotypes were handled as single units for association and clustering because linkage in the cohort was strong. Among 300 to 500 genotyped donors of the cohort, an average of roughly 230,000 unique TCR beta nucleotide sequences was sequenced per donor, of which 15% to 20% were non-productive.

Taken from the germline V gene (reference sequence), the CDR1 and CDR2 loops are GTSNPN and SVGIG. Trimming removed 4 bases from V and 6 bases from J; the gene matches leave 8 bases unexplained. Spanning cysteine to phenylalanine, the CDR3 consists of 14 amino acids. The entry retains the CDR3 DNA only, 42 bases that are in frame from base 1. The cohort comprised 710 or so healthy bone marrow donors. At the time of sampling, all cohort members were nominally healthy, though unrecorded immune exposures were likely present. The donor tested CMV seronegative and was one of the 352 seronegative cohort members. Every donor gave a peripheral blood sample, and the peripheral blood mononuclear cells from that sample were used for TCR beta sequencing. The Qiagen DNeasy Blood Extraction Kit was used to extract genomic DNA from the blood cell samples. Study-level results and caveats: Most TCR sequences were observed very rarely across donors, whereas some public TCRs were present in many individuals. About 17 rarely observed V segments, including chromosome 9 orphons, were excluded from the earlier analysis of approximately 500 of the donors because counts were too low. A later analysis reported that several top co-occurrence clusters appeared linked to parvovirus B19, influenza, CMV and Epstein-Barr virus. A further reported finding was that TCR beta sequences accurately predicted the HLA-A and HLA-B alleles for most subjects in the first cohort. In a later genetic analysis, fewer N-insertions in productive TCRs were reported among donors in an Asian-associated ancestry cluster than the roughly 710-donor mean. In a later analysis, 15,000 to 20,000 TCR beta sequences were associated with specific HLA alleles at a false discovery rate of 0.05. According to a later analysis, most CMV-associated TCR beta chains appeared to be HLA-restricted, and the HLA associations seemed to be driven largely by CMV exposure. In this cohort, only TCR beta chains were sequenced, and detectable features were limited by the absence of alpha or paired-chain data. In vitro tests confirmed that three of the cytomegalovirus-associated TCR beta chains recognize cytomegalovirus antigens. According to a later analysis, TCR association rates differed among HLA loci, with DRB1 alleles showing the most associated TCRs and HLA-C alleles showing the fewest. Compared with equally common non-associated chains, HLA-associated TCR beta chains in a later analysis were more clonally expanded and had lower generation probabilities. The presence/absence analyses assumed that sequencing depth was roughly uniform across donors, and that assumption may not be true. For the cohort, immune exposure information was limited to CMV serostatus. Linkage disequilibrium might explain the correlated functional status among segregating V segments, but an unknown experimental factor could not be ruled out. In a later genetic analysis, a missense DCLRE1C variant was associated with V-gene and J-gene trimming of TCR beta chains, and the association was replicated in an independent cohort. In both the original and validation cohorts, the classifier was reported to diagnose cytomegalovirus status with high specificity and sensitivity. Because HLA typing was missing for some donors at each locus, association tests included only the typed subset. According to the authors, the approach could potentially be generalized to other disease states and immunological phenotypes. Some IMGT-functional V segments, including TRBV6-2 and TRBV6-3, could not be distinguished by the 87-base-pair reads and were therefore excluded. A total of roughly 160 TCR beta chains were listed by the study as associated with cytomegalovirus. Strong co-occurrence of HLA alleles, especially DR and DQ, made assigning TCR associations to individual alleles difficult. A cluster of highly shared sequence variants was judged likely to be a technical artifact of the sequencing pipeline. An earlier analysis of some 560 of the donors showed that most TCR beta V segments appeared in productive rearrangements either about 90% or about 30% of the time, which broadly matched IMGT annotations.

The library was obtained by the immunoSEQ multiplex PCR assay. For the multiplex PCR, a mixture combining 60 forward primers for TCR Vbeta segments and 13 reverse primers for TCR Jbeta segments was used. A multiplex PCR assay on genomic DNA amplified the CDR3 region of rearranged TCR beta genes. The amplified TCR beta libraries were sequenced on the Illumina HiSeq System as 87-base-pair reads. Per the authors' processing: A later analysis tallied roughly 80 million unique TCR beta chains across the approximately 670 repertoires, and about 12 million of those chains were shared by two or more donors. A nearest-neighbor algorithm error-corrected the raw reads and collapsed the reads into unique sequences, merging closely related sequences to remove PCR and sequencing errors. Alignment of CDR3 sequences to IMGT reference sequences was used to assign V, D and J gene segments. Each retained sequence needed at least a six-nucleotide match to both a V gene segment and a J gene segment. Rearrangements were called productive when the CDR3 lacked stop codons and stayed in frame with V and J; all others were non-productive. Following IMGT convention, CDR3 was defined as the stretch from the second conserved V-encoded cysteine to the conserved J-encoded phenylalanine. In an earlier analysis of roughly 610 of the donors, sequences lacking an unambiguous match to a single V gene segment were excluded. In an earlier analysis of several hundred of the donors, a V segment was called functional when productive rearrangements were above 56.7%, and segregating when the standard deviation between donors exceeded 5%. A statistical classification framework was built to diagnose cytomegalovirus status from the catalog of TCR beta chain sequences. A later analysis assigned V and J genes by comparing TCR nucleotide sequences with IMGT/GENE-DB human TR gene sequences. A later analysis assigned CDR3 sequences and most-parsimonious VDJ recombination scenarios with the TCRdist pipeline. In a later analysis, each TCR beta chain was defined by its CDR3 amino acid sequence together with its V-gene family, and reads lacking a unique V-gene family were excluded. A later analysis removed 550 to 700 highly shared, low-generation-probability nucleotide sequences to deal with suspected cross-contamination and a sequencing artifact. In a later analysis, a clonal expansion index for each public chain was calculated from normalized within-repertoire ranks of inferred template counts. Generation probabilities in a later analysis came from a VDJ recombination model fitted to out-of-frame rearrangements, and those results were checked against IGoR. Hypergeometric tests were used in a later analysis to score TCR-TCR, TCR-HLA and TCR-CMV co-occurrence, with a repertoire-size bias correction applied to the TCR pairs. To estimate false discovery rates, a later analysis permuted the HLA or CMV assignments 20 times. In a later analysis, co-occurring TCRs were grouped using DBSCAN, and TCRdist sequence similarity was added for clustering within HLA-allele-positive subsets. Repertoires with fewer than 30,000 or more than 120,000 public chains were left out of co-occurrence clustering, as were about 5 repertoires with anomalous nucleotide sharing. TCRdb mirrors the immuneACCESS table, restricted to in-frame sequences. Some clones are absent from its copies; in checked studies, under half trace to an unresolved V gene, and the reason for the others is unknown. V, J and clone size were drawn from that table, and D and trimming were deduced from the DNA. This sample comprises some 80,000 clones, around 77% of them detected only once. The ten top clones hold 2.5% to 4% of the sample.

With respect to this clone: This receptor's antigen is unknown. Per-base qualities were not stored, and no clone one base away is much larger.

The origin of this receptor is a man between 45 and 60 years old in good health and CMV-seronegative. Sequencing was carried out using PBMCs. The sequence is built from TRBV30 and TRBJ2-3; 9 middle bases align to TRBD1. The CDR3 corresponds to CAWIQTGGADTQYF. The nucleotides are TGTGCCTGGATCCAAACAGGGGGCGCGGATACGCAGTATTTT.